One sample yielded the 21 T cell receptor beta chains listed below, sequenced in a study of shared T cell receptors in the human thymus. The method was immunoSEQ multiplex PCR; TCRdb's version includes in-frame clones alone and lacks a portion of them. The sample consists of some 700,000 clones, 80% to 90% of them appearing once. These same records also appear under a second study, on human thymus T cells.

Sequenced: thymocytes. Source of these receptors: a girl less than two years old with a congenital heart defect.

This sequence joins TRBV25-1 and TRBJ2-5; 7 bases match TRBD1. V shed 1 base and J 7 bases; nucleotides not matched to a gene: 15. The CDR3 runs 17 residues. Germline V CDR1 and CDR2: MGHDK, SYGVNS. The CDR3 loop reads CASSESRDSEIKGTQYF. As DNA, the CDR3 is TGTGCCAGCAGTGAATCTAGGGACAGCGAGATCAAGGGGACCCAGTACTTC.

In its sample, this clone was seen a few times. The V call is TRBV15, the J call TRBJ1-3; no clear D. Between the trimmed V and J ends, which lost 4 bases and 0 bases, there was a span of 19 bases. The germline V gene has CDR1 LNHNV and CDR2 YYDKDF (reference sequence). This CDR3 is built from 18 residues. CDR3 sequence (DNA): TGTGCCACCAGCAAGTCGGGGTCGCCGACAAACTCTGGAAACACCATATATTTT. Translated, it gives CATSKSGSPTNSGNTIYF.

The sample holds one count of this clone. This chain connects TRBV7-9 to TRBJ1-1; perhaps TRBD1 as D (6 bases). The CDR3 covers 18 residues. Trimming shortened V by 4 bases and J by 0 bases, and 21 bases separated the two germline ends. Germline CDR1 and CDR2: SEHNR and FQNEAQ (reference sequence). The CDR3 here is CASSSRAGGDVLNTEAFF. The DNA of the CDR3 is TGTGCCAGCAGCTCACGGGCGGGGGGCGATGTCTTGAACACTGAAGCTTTCTTT.

V and J are TRBV5-8 and TRBJ2-7; 7 bases match TRBD1. Germline-derived CDR1 and CDR2 are SGHTS and YDEGEE. This CDR3 is built from 15 residues. V lost 6 bases, J lost 1 base, and 10 bases stayed unmatched. DNA of the CDR3: TGTGCCAGCACCCTCCTCGGGACAGAGTCCTACGAGCAGTACTTC. Its translation: CASTLLGTESYEQYF.

The V gene is TRBV5-6, the J gene TRBJ1-2, with a tentative D call TRBD1 (6 bases). Germline-derived CDR1 and CDR2 are SGHDT and YYEEEE. V was clipped by 3 bases and J by 3 bases, with 15 bases between them. The CDR3 runs 15 residues. CDR3 sequence reads: CASSSRRGGYYGYTF. The DNA for the CDR3 is TGTGCCAGCAGCTCCCGGAGGGGGGGGTACTATGGCTACACCTTC.

The genes are TRBV6-1 and TRBJ2-7, with 7 bases matching TRBD1. V trimming: 6 bases; J trimming: 4 bases; junction bases outside the gene matches: 9. Germline-derived CDR1 and CDR2 are MNHNS and SASEGT. The CDR3 extends over 14 amino acids. CDR3 sequence: CASSSTGAGYEQYF. In DNA, the CDR3 is TGTGCCAGCAGCTCCACAGGGGCCGGGTACGAGCAGTACTTC.

V is TRBV5-4 and J is TRBJ2-2; 10 bases are shared with TRBD2. The germline CDR1 and CDR2 sequences are SGHNT and YYREEE (reference sequence). The CDR3 runs to 16 residues. J was trimmed by 4 bases and V by 5 bases; bases with no gene match: 8. The CDR3: CASSRGSGGVTGELFF. The DNA of the CDR3 is TGTGCCAGCAGTCGAGGGAGCGGGGGGGTCACCGGGGAGCTGTTTTTT.

This clone showed up just once. Written as DNA, the CDR3 is TGTGCCAGCTCACCGACAGGGCCAAACTATGGCTACACCTTC. Residues: CASSPTGPNYGYTF. The rearrangement joins TRBV18 to TRBJ1-2; 7 nucleotides agree with TRBD1. The CDR3 runs to 14 residues. The V segment lost 3 bases and the J segment 2 bases; nucleotides outside the gene matches: 3. The V gene's germline CDR1 is KGHSH and CDR2 LQKENI.

The rearrangement links TRBV5-5 to TRBJ2-7, with 7 positions matching TRBD2. The CDR3 covers 14 residues. Germline V gene lookup returns CDR1 SGHKS and CDR2 YYEKEE (reference sequence). The junction had 7 bases not matched to a gene; V was cut back by 3 bases and J by 4 bases. The CDR3 sequence is CASSSGAGTYEQYF. DNA for the CDR3: TGTGCCAGCAGCTCTGGAGCGGGAACGTACGAGCAGTACTTC.

This clone was seen once. The same CDR3 arises from other DNA sequences in this sample as well. The V call is TRBV6-5, the J call TRBJ1-2; unclear D gene. The CDR3 loop spans 13 amino acids. Trimming left V 5 bases short and J 4 bases short, with 11 bases between. Germline V gene data show CDR1 as MNHEY and CDR2 as SVGAGI. The CDR3, as DNA: TGTGCCAGCAGTCAAGGTCGGGGCTATGGCTACACCTTC. Translation gives CASSQGRGYGYTF.

This clone has only a few counts. The V gene is TRBV2, the J gene TRBJ1-4, with 7 nucleotides matching TRBD1. Germline CDR1 SNHLY, CDR2 FYNNEI. The V gene end was trimmed by 6 bases and the J gene end by 2 bases; junction bases not matched to a gene: 0. This CDR3 is built from 13 residues. The CDR3 bases are TGTGCCAGCAGGACAGGGACTAATGAAAAACTGTTTTTT. It translates to CASRTGTNEKLFF. The complete variable domain, with remaining parts taken from reference TRBV2 and TRBJ1-4, reads EPEVTQTPSHQVTQMGQEVILRCVPISNHLYFYWYRQILGQKVEFLVSFYNNEISEKSEIFDDQFSVERPDGSNFTLKIRSTKLEDSAMYFCASRTGTNEKLFFGSGTQLSVL.

The chain carries TRBV9 and TRBJ2-3, with a possible D match to TRBD2 (6 bases). The ends were cut back, 1 base at V and 1 base at J, with 10 bases in the middle. The CDR3 is made up of 15 amino acids. CDR1 is SGDLS and CDR2 is YYNGEE in the germline V gene. CDR3 residues: CASSVTGVRTDTQYF. For the CDR3, the DNA is TGTGCCAGCAGCGTAACGGGGGTCCGCACAGATACGCAGTATTTT.

The chain combines TRBV2 with TRBJ2-1; 7 bases map to TRBD2. Germline-derived CDR1 and CDR2 are SNHLY and FYNNEI. V gave up 6 bases and J gave up 5 bases; unmatched junction bases: 19. CDR3 length: 18 amino acids. The CDR3 is CASSETNVAGDDNNEQFF. Here the CDR3 DNA reads TGTGCCAGCAGCGAAACGAACGTGGCGGGGGATGATAACAATGAGCAGTTCTTC.

The V call is TRBV13, the J call TRBJ2-1; 10 bases fit TRBD1. CDR1 is PRHDT, CDR2 FYEKMQ, per germline (reference sequence). This CDR3 comprises 15 residues. The ends lost 3 bases at V and 3 bases at J; junction bases unmatched: 2. The CDR3 sequence: CASSFRDRGYNEQFF. Here the CDR3 DNA reads TGTGCCAGCAGCTTTCGGGACAGGGGCTACAATGAGCAGTTCTTC.

CDR3 residues: CASSFGGDQETQYF. As DNA, the CDR3 is TGTGCCAGCAGCTTCGGCGGGGACCAAGAGACCCAGTACTTC. The rearrangement links TRBV7-6 to TRBJ2-5, with a tentative D call TRBD2 (6 bases). Trimming stripped 3 bases from V and 0 bases from J, with 8 bases between. CDR3 length: 14 amino acids. The V gene's germline CDR1 is SGHVS and CDR2 FNYEAQ.

The chain links TRBV7-2 to TRBJ2-1, with a possible D match to TRBD2 (6 bases). Germline assignment: CDR1 SGHTA and CDR2 FQGNSA. V was cut by 5 bases and J by 4 bases, with 15 bases left in between. This CDR3 comprises 15 residues. Here the CDR3 reads CASSRAGLTYNEQFF. CDR3 in DNA: TGTGCCAGCAGCCGTGCGGGGCTAACTTACAATGAGCAGTTCTTC.

This chain links TRBV4-1 with TRBJ2-7; 12 nucleotides line up with TRBD1. The length of the CDR3 is 16 residues. CDR1 MGHRA and CDR2 YSYEKL come from the germline V gene. With V trimmed by 3 bases and J by 4 bases, 7 bases remained unmatched. The CDR3, as DNA: TGCGCCAGCAGCCACGCCGGGACAGGGGGCCCATACGAGCAGTACTTC. Its translation is CASSHAGTGGPYEQYF.

The chain links TRBV28 to TRBJ1-1; 8 positions match TRBD1. This CDR3 has 14 amino acids. The V gene end was trimmed by 5 bases and the J gene end by 3 bases; junction bases not matched to a gene: 5. The germline CDR1 and CDR2 sequences are MDHEN and SYDVKM. Here the CDR3 DNA reads TGTGCCAGCAGTCCGCCGGACAGGGACACTGAAGCTTTCTTT. This encodes CASSPPDRDTEAFF.

V usage is TRBV6-5 and J usage is TRBJ1-3; no firm D call. CDR3 length equals 12 residues. CDR1 and CDR2 (germline): MNHEY, SVGAGI. Trimming pared 6 bases from V and 4 bases from J, leaving 7 bases between. The CDR3 region is CASRSAGNTIYF. DNA of the CDR3: TGTGCCAGCAGGTCCGCGGGAAACACCATATATTTT.

This chain joins TRBV5-6 and TRBJ2-3; 8 bases are a match to TRBD1. The V gene's germline CDR1 is SGHDT and CDR2 YYEEEE. CDR3 size: 17 residues. J was trimmed by 1 base and V by 0 bases; bases with no gene match: 7. In nucleotides, the CDR3 is TGTGCCAGCAGCTTGGTCCGAGGACAGGGTGGCACAGATACGCAGTATTTT. It encodes CASSLVRGQGGTDTQYF.

The V gene is TRBV6-5, the J gene TRBJ2-3; D is perhaps TRBD2 (5 bases). The CDR3 is made up of 13 amino acids. Germline V gives CDR1 MNHEY, CDR2 SVGAGI. The germline V and J ends were trimmed by 4 bases and 4 bases, with 9 bases remaining between them. The DNA for the CDR3 is TGTGCCAGCAGTTTAACGAGGGCAGATACGCAGTATTTT. Protein: CASSLTRADTQYF.